This T cell receptor beta chain is from a study of T cell responses to AZD1222 COVID-19 vaccine. V dropped 6 bases and J dropped 11; count of bases not matched to a gene: 16. This CDR3 has 15 residues. Germline V gene sequence: CDR1 SNHLY, CDR2 FYNNEI. The study, taken as a whole, reports: Reportedly, nearly half the spike-specific TCRs target unmutated variant regions.

Measured with immunoSEQ multiplex PCR; TCRdb has only the in-frame clones, and not every one. The sample lists some 110,000 clones, 93% occurring once. A remark on this clone: Antigen unknown.

This receptor was identified in an adult in good health. The chain combines TRBV2 with TRBJ1-5; 7 positions agree with TRBD1. This sample comprised peripheral blood, obtained on day 0 of AZD1222 vaccination. Written as DNA, the CDR3 is TGTGCCAGCAGCGACAGCCGGGACAGTGGGGAGTCCCAGCATTTT. Translated: CASSDSRDSGESQHF.